Presented here are 14 T cell receptor beta chains from one specimen sequenced in a study of control samples from healthy donors and cancer patients. The protocol was immunoSEQ multiplex PCR, while the TCRdb copy is restricted to in-frame clones and leaves out a portion. The sample contains roughly 70,000 clones, around 82% of which appear only once. Sequencing input: blood. The receptors derive from a man aged 50-59 years in good health.

The J gene is TRBJ1-5, the V gene TRBV7-8; the D is unclear. The CDR3 length is 16 residues. The V end was cut by 5 bases, the J end by 4 bases, with 18 bases between. CDR1 is SGHVS, CDR2 FQNEAQ, per germline. DNA for the CDR3: TGTGCCAGCAGCCGACCGGGCCCTGATTTTAATCAGCCCCAGCATTTT. It translates to CASSRPGPDFNQPQHF. Filled out from reference TRBV7-8 and TRBJ1-5, the complete variable domain reads GAGVSQSPRYKVAKRGQDVALRCDPISGHVSLFWYQQALGQGPEFLTYFQNEAQLDKSGLPSDRFFAERPEGSVSTLKIQRTQQEDSAVYLCASSRPGPDFNQPQHFGDGTRLSIL.

The gene calls are TRBV19 and TRBJ1-5, with D unresolved. V shed 6 bases and J shed 4 bases, with 10 bases lying between them. CDR1 LNHDA and CDR2 SQIVND come from the germline V gene (reference sequence). This CDR3 is 13 amino acids long. The CDR3 sequence is CASRVEGNQPQHF. The CDR3 nucleotides read TGTGCCAGTAGAGTAGAGGGAAATCAGCCCCAGCATTTT.

The rearrangement uses TRBV14 and TRBJ1-3, with 8 bases matching TRBD1. After removal of 1 base from V and 5 bases from J, the junction contained 7 bases not matched to a gene. The CDR3 spans 16 residues. Germline V lookup: CDR1 SGHDN, CDR2 FVKESK. The DNA for the CDR3 is TGTGCCAGCAGCCAAGGATTCGACAGGGGAAGAAACACCATATATTTT. This codes for CASSQGFDRGRNTIYF.

The chain links TRBV13 to TRBJ2-1, with 7 bases aligning to TRBD1. V shed 4 bases and J 4 bases; nucleotides not matched to a gene: 1. The CDR3 has 13 residues. Germline-derived CDR1 and CDR2 are PRHDT and FYEKMQ (reference sequence). CDR3 in amino acids: CASSSGQYNEQFF. The CDR3 DNA sequence: TGTGCCAGCAGCTCGGGACAGTACAATGAGCAGTTCTTC.

The chain uses TRBV4-3 and TRBJ2-5, with D possibly being TRBD2 (5 bases). The CDR3 extends over 15 amino acids. The V gene lost 4 bases and the J gene lost 0 bases, with 12 bases spanning the gap. Germline V lookup: CDR1 LGHNA, CDR2 YSLEER. This chain's CDR3 is CASSRERVYQETQYF. In DNA, the CDR3 is TGCGCCAGCAGCCGGGAGAGGGTGTACCAAGAGACCCAGTACTTC.

The gene calls are TRBV6-5 and TRBJ1-2; D unclear. The CDR3 spans 13 residues. The germline V and J ends were trimmed by 4 bases and 4 bases, with 10 bases remaining between them. Germline loops: CDR1 MNHEY, CDR2 SVGAGI. The CDR3 protein is CASSFESSYGYTF. As DNA, the CDR3 is TGTGCCAGCAGTTTCGAGTCCAGCTATGGCTACACCTTC.

The DNA of the CDR3 is TGTGCCAGCAGCCCGGTGAGGGGGCTGGTCGAGCAGTACTTC. This sequence encodes CASSPVRGLVEQYF. The rearrangement links TRBV5-5 to TRBJ2-7, with TRBD1 matching 7 bases. The CDR3 runs 14 residues. J was trimmed by 6 bases and V by 4 bases; bases with no gene match: 10. CDR1 and CDR2 from the germline V gene are SGHKS and YYEKEE (reference sequence).

The CDR3 DNA reads TGCGCCAGCAGCGAGCAGGGACAGGGCCGGTGGAAAGCTTTCTTT. It translates to CASSEQGQGRWKAFF. The V gene is TRBV5-1, the J gene TRBJ1-1, with 9 bases matching TRBD1. Germline values: CDR1 SGHRS, CDR2 YFSETQ. The CDR3 extends over 15 amino acids. The junction had 13 bases not matched to a gene; V was cut back by 4 bases and J by 9 bases.

This sequence joins TRBV6-5 and TRBJ2-1, with 7 bases identical to TRBD2. The CDR3 runs 13 residues. Trimming took 0 bases from V and 14 from J; bases not matched to a gene: 7. The germline V gene encodes CDR1 MNHEY and CDR2 SVGAGI. The CDR3 spells CASSYSGGPEEFF. The CDR3 nucleotides read TGTGCCAGCAGTTACTCGGGAGGGCCCGAGGAGTTCTTC.

The chain couples TRBV7-9 to TRBJ2-1, with 12 positions matching TRBD2. Germline V gene data show CDR1 as SEHNR and CDR2 as FQNEAQ (reference sequence). The CDR3 is 15 residues long. V was clipped by 2 bases and J by 7 bases; unmatched bases: 3. This CDR3 reads CASSLLAGGRNEQFF. In DNA form, the CDR3 reads TGTGCCAGCAGCTTACTAGCGGGGGGGAGGAATGAGCAGTTCTTC.

The V gene is TRBV11-2, the J gene TRBJ2-1; D gene ambiguous. V gave up 0 bases and J gave up 0 bases, with 9 bases separating them. Germline CDR1 and CDR2: SGHAT and FQNNGV. There are 16 residues in the CDR3. CDR3 amino acids: CASSLDPANSYNEQFF. As DNA, the CDR3 is TGTGCCAGCAGCTTAGATCCTGCCAACTCCTACAATGAGCAGTTCTTC.

V usage is TRBV5-4 and J usage is TRBJ2-1, with 10 nucleotides matching TRBD2. This CDR3 spans 16 amino acids. V lost 4 bases to trimming and J lost 5 bases; unmatched junction nucleotides: 9. Looked up from germline, CDR1 is SGHNT and CDR2 is YYREEE (reference sequence). This chain's CDR3 is CASSTTSGISNNEQFF. CDR3 bases: TGTGCCAGCAGCACTACTAGCGGGATAAGTAACAATGAGCAGTTCTTC.

This chain links TRBV4-3 with TRBJ1-4; D not certain. Trimming left V 0 bases short and J 7 bases short, with 6 bases between. The V gene's germline CDR1 is LGHNA and CDR2 YSLEER. The CDR3 is 13 residues long. The CDR3 nucleotides are TGCGCCAGCAGCCAAGAGGGAGGTGAAAAACTGTTTTTT. This gives the protein CASSQEGGEKLFF.

The V and J genes are TRBV2 and TRBJ1-1; the match to TRBD1 covers 7 bases. The CDR3 sequence is 14 residues long. After removal of 6 bases from V and 6 bases from J, the junction contained 10 bases not matched to a gene. Looked up from germline, CDR1 is SNHLY and CDR2 is FYNNEI. CDR3 nucleotides: TGTGCCAGCAGGGGCCCGGGACAGATATCTGAAGCTTTCTTT. Amino acid sequence: CASRGPGQISEAFF. The full variable domain, rest sourced from reference TRBV2 and TRBJ1-1, is EPEVTQTPSHQVTQMGQEVILRCVPISNHLYFYWYRQILGQKVEFLVSFYNNEISEKSEIFDDQFSVERPDGSNFTLKIRSTKLEDSAMYFCASRGPGQISEAFFGQGTRLTVV.